This T cell receptor (beta chain) was observed in a study of Ad26.COV2.S vaccination and SARS-CoV-2 variants. In the study overall: The study gave Ad26.COV2.S intramuscularly, once or twice 56 days apart.

Study results and caveats: It is possible that the TCR breadth and depth analyses underestimated the total T cell responses.

Sample treatment: approximately 18 received Ad26.COV2.S at low or high dose, single or two shots; roughly 5 received placebo; per-sample allocation not given. Day 63 after the first vaccine or placebo injection was the time point for sampling. Repertoires were generated with immunoSEQ multiplex PCR, while TCRdb's copy carries only in-frame clones and drops some. The sample lists 400,000 to 500,000 clones, 75% to 90% occurring once. Per the germline V gene, CDR1 is SNHLY and CDR2 is FYNNEI. V was cut by 8 bases and J by 0 bases, with 8 bases left in between. CDR3 length: 13 residues. Of note for this clone: Its specificity is unknown.

The sequences come from peripheral blood, collected in a trial of Ad26.COV2.S vaccine versus placebo. The TCR was taken from a person aged 18 to 65 who received the Ad26.COV2.S COVID-19 vaccine or a placebo. The rearrangement links TRBV2 to TRBJ2-4, with D unresolved. For the CDR3, the DNA is TGTGCCAGCGCGTTAGAAGCCAAAAACATTCAGTACTTC. Residues: CASALEAKNIQYF. The complete variable domain, with remaining parts taken from reference TRBV2 and TRBJ2-4, reads EPEVTQTPSHQVTQMGQEVILRCVPISNHLYFYWYRQILGQKVEFLVSFYNNEISEKSEIFDDQFSVERPDGSNFTLKIRSTKLEDSAMYFCASALEAKNIQYFGAGTRLSVL.